The 2 T cell receptor beta chains listed next were all sequenced from one sample in a study of CD8 T cells in ankylosing spondylitis. TCRdb itself ran the 5' RACE reads through MiXCR, one entry per CDR3 protein. This table holds a few hundred thousand distinct CDR3 sequences, about a fifth found once. Specimen: blood, either unsorted or a sorted T cell fraction (not recorded which). The receptors were gathered from a female donor with ankylosing spondylitis or in good health (not recorded which).

This chain connects TRBV29-1 to TRBJ2-3; D perhaps matches TRBD1 (7 bases). The CDR3 extends over 14 amino acids. Germline CDR1 SQVTM, CDR2 ANQGSEA. The V end was cut by 8 bases, the J end by 2 bases, with 17 bases between. CDR3 coding DNA: TGCAGCCCCTGGGCCAGGGGGGACACAGATACGCAGTATTTT. Its protein is CSPWARGDTDTQYF.

The chain recombines TRBV29-1 with TRBJ1-2; TRBD1 might be the D (6 bases). Germline CDR1 is SQVTM and CDR2 is ANQGSEA. V lost 2 bases and J lost 2, with 6 bases in between. The CDR3 length is 12 residues. CDR3 bases: TGCAGCGTTGAAACAGGGAACTATGGCTACACCTTC. This translates into CSVETGNYGYTF.